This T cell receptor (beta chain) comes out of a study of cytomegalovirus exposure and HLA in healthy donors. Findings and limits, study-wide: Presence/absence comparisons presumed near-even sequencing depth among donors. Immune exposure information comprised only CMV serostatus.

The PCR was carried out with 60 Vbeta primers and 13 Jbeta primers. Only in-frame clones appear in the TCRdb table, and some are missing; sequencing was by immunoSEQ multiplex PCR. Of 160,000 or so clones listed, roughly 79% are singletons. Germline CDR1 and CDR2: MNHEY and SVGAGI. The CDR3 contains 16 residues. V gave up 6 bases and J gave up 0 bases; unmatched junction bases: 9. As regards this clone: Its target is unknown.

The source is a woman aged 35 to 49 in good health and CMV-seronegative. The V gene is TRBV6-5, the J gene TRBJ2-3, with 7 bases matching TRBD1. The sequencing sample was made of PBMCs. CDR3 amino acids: CASRYRGSKSTDTQYF. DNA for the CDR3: TGTGCCAGCAGGTACAGGGGATCGAAAAGCACAGATACGCAGTATTTT.